This T cell receptor beta chain was obtained from a study of T cell responses to AZD1222 COVID-19 vaccine. CDR1 is SNHLY, CDR2 FYNNEI, per germline. CDR3 size: 17 residues. V lost 5 bases and J lost 5; bases outside the gene matches: 13. Worth noting for this clone: What it binds is not known.

This table comes from immunoSEQ multiplex PCR, and its TCRdb copy is limited to in-frame clones, with some not included. The sample shows about 210,000 clones, about 94% of them seen only once. Overall study results and limits: Among the donors, most were white British and more were female, and clonal diversity was possibly underestimated. Scientists sampled the repertoires only once the peak T cell response had passed. Nearly half of unique spike-specific TCRs reportedly avoided B.1.351 and B.1.1.7 mutated regions.

The source was peripheral blood, collected 28 days after the second dose of the MenACWY control vaccine. This TCR came from an adult who received the MenACWY meningococcal vaccine as a control. The chain recombines TRBV2 with TRBJ2-1; 9 bases line up with TRBD1. The CDR3 spells CASSTLGTGMGNNEQFF. Written as DNA, the CDR3 is TGTGCCAGCAGTACCTTAGGGACAGGGATGGGCAACAATGAGCAGTTCTTC.